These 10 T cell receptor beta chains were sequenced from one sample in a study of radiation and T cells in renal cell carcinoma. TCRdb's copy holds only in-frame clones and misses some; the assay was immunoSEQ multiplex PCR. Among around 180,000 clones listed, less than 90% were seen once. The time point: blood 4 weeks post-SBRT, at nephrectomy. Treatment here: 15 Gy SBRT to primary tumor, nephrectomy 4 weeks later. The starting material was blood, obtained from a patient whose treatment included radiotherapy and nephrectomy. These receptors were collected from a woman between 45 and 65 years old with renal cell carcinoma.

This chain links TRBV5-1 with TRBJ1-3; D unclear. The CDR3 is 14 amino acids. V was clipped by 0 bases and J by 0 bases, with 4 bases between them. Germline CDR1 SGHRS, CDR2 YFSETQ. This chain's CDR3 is CASSLDGSGNTIYF. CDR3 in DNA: TGCGCCAGCAGCTTGGACGGCTCTGGAAACACCATATATTTT.

CDR3 nucleotides: TGTGCCAGCAGCGTAGCTCCGGGGGGGCCTCTGTCCGGGGAGCTGTTTTTT. This codes for CASSVAPGGPLSGELFF. The gene calls are TRBV9 and TRBJ2-2; 8 positions agree with TRBD2. Trimming at V came to 0 bases and at J to 6 bases, leaving 10 bases not matched to a gene. Germline assignment: CDR1 SGDLS and CDR2 YYNGEE. There are 17 residues in the CDR3.

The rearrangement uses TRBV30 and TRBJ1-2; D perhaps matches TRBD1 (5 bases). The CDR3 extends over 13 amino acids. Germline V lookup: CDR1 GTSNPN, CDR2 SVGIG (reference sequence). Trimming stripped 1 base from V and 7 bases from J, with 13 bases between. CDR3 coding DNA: TGTGCCTGGAGTGGGACATTGGACGGTGGCTACACCTTC. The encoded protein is CAWSGTLDGGYTF.

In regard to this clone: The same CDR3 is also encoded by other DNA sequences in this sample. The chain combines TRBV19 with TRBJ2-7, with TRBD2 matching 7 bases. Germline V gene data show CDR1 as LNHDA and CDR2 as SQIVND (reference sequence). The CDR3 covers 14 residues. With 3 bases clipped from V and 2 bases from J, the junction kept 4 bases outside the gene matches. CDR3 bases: TGTGCCAGTAGTATGGGGGGGAGTACCTACGAGCAGTACTTC. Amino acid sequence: CASSMGGSTYEQYF.

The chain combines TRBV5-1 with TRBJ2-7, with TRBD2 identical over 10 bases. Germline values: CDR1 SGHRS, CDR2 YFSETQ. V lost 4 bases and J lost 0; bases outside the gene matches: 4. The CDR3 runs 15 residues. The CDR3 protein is CASSASGGNSYEQYF. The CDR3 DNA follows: TGCGCCAGCAGCGCTAGCGGGGGAAACTCCTACGAGCAGTACTTC.

The CDR3 sequence: CASSLGQVGGYEKLFF. As DNA, the CDR3 is TGCGCCAGCAGCCTAGGACAGGTGGGCGGCTATGAAAAACTGTTTTTT. The chain recombines TRBV4-1 with TRBJ1-4; the match to TRBD1 covers 7 bases. The CDR3 contains 16 residues. J was trimmed by 6 bases and V by 4 bases; bases with no gene match: 11. CDR1 MGHRA and CDR2 YSYEKL come from the germline V gene.

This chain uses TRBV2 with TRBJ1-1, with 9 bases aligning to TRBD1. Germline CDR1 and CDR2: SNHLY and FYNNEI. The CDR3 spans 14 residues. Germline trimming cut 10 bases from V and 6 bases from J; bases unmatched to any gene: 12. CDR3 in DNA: TGTGCCACCATTCGGGACAGGGATTTTTCTGAAGCTTTCTTT. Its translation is CATIRDRDFSEAFF.

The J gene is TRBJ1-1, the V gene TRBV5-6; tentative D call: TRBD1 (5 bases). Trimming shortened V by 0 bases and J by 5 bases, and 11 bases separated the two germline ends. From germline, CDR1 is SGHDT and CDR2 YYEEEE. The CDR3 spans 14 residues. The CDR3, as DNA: TGTGCCAGCAGCTTGGCCGGGACCCGAACTGAAGCTTTCTTT. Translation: CASSLAGTRTEAFF. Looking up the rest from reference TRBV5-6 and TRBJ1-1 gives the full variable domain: DAGVTQSPTHLIKTRGQQVTLRCSPKSGHDTVSWYQQALGQGPQFIFQYYEEEERQRGNFPDRFSGHQFPNYSSELNVNALLLGDSALYLCASSLAGTRTEAFFGQGTRLTVV.

CDR3 sequence: CASSLMGWGDSSYEQYF. DNA of the CDR3: TGTGCCAGCAGCTTAATGGGGTGGGGGGACAGCTCCTACGAGCAGTACTTC. V usage is TRBV7-2 and J usage is TRBJ2-7, with D possibly being TRBD1 (7 bases). The CDR3 contains 17 residues. The germline V and J ends were trimmed by 2 bases and 0 bases, with 17 bases remaining between them. Germline V gene data show CDR1 as SGHTA and CDR2 as FQGNSA.

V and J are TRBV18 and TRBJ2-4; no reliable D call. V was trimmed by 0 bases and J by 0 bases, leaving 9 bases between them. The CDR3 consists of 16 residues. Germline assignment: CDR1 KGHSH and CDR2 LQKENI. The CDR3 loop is CASSPPRLLAKNIQYF. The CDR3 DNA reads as TGTGCCAGCTCACCACCCCGGCTTCTAGCCAAAAACATTCAGTACTTC. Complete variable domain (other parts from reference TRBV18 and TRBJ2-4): NAGVMQNPRHLVRRRGQEARLRCSPMKGHSHVYWYRQLPEEGLKFMVYLQKENIIDESGMPKERFSAEFPKEGPSILRIQQVVRGDSAAYFCASSPPRLLAKNIQYFGAGTRLSVL.